These 31 T cell receptor beta chains share one sample of origin, sequenced in a study of control samples from healthy donors and cancer patients. TCRdb's table, derived via immunoSEQ multiplex PCR, lists solely in-frame clones and lacks some. The sample comprises approximately 100,000 clones, roughly nine tenths of which are singletons, and around 21% rests with the top ten. The sequenced sample consisted of blood. Receptors originate from a man aged 25-45 years in good health.

The chain joins TRBV24-1 to TRBJ1-6; 11 bases match TRBD1. The length of the CDR3 is 14 residues. Looked up from germline, CDR1 is KGHDR and CDR2 is SFDVKD. The V and J ends lost 9 bases and 6 bases, in that order; junction bases with no gene match: 3. The CDR3 loop reads CATQGQGANSPLHF. The CDR3 nucleotides read TGTGCCACCCAAGGACAGGGGGCTAATTCACCCCTCCACTTT.

V is TRBV5-4 and J is TRBJ2-7, with TRBD1 identical over 9 bases. Germline V CDR1 and CDR2: SGHNT, YYREEE (reference sequence). V lost 4 bases to trimming and J lost 0 bases; unmatched junction nucleotides: 8. This CDR3 has 16 residues. DNA for the CDR3: TGTGCCAGCAGCCTTATGGGGACAGGGAGCTCCTACGAGCAGTACGTC. Translating it yields CASSLMGTGSSYEQYV.

This chain joins TRBV24-1 and TRBJ1-6, with D possibly being TRBD1 (6 bases). CDR3 size: 17 residues. Trimming shortened V by 3 bases and J by 0 bases, and 11 bases separated the two germline ends. From germline, CDR1 is KGHDR and CDR2 SFDVKD. CDR3 nucleotides: TGTGCCACCAGTGATCCCAGGGGTGGCTCCTATAATTCACCCCTCCACTTT. Its translation: CATSDPRGGSYNSPLHF.

The chain couples TRBV18 to TRBJ1-5, with TRBD1 as a possible D gene (5 bases). From germline, CDR1 is KGHSH and CDR2 LQKENI. V lost 3 bases and J 7 bases, leaving 13 bases between the germline ends. CDR3 length equals 14 residues. The CDR3 nucleotides read TGTGCCAGCTCACCGGGACTCAACGGGCAGCCCCAGCATTTT. Translating it yields CASSPGLNGQPQHF.

V is TRBV10-3 and J is TRBJ1-6; unclear D gene. This CDR3 contains 15 residues. Trimming removed 4 bases from V and 1 base from J, with 8 bases in between. The germline V gene encodes CDR1 ENHRY and CDR2 SYGVKD. CDR3 protein: CAISVEGSYNSPLHF. The CDR3 DNA reads TGTGCCATCAGTGTGGAAGGGTCCTATAATTCACCCCTCCACTTT.

This rearrangement joins TRBV7-9 to TRBJ2-1, with 8 bases identical to TRBD2. The CDR3 is 17 amino acids. Germline V gene data show CDR1 as SEHNR and CDR2 as FQNEAQ (reference sequence). Trimming cost V 5 bases and J 0 bases; bases outside gene matches: 9. The CDR3 spells CASSLGRGVPSYNEQFF. The CDR3, as DNA: TGTGCCAGCAGCCTGGGGCGGGGGGTTCCCTCCTACAATGAGCAGTTCTTC. Based on the CDR3 plus reference TRBV7-9 and TRBJ2-1, the full variable domain is DTGVSQNPRHKITKRGQNVTFRCDPISEHNRLYWYRQTLGQGPEFLTYFQNEAQLEKSRLLSDRFSAERPKGSFSTLEIQRTEQGDSAMYLCASSLGRGVPSYNEQFFGPGTRLTVL.

This rearrangement joins TRBV20-1 to TRBJ1-2; D is uncertain. The V end was cut by 3 bases, the J end by 8 bases, with 13 bases between. This CDR3 is 12 amino acids long. Germline-derived CDR1 and CDR2 are DFQATT and SNEGSKA (reference sequence). CDR3 residues: CSASGGSEGYTF. CDR3 nucleotide sequence: TGCAGTGCTAGTGGCGGATCCGAGGGCTACACCTTC.

The chain is built from TRBV11-2 and TRBJ2-5, with TRBD2 matching 10 bases. Germline values: CDR1 SGHAT, CDR2 FQNNGV. The V and J ends lost 5 bases and 1 base, in that order; junction bases with no gene match: 7. The CDR3 is made up of 16 amino acids. The CDR3 DNA follows: TGTGCCAGCAGCGGGCGGACTAGCGGTGGCCAAGAGACCCAGTACTTC. The encoded protein is CASSGRTSGGQETQYF.

The rearrangement joins TRBV29-1 to TRBJ1-5, with unresolved D. CDR3 size: 13 residues. Trimming shortened V by 4 bases and J by 2 bases, and 9 bases separated the two germline ends. CDR1 and CDR2 (germline): SQVTM, ANQGSEA. The CDR3 region has the DNA TGCAGCGTTGGGAGGGAGGGCAATCAGCCCCAGCATTTT. The encoded protein is CSVGREGNQPQHF. The entire variable domain, with the rest obtained from reference TRBV29-1 and TRBJ1-5, is as follows: SAVISQKPSRDICQRGTSLTIQCQVDSQVTMMFWYRQQPGQSLTLIATANQGSEATYESGFVIDKFPISRPNLTFSTLTVSNMSPEDSSIYLCSVGREGNQPQHFGDGTRLSIL.

The chain is built from TRBV6-1 and TRBJ1-2; D is perhaps TRBD1 (6 bases). Trimming removed 2 bases at V and 8 bases at J, with 12 bases between. In germline, CDR1 is MNHNS, CDR2 SASEGT. The CDR3 runs to 13 residues. CDR3 nucleotides: TGTGCCAGCAGTGAAAGGGCGGGGGCAGGCTACACCTTC. It specifies CASSERAGAGYTF.

This clone was detected only once. The V gene is TRBV7-9, the J gene TRBJ2-5, with 8 bases fitting TRBD1. This CDR3 has 14 amino acids. V shed 8 bases and J 4 bases; nucleotides not matched to a gene: 9. Germline loops: CDR1 SEHNR, CDR2 FQNEAQ (reference sequence). The CDR3 protein is CASAVYRGAETQYF. The CDR3 region has the DNA TGTGCCAGCGCCGTCTACAGGGGGGCAGAGACCCAGTACTTC.

This clone was detected only once. The chain has TRBV4-1 and TRBJ1-6, with D perhaps matching TRBD1 (5 bases). The germline V gene encodes CDR1 MGHRA and CDR2 YSYEKL. This CDR3 has 16 residues. V was trimmed by 4 bases and J by 6 bases, leaving 16 bases between them. The CDR3 DNA reads as TGCGCCAGCAGCCTACTAGGGACGGTCGGTAATTCACCCCTCCACTTT. The encoded protein is CASSLLGTVGNSPLHF.

This clone appeared a few times. The chain carries TRBV6-6 and TRBJ1-5, with D maybe TRBD1 (6 bases). Between the trimmed V and J ends, which lost 6 bases and 2 bases, there was a span of 14 bases. Germline assignment: CDR1 MNHNY and CDR2 SVGAGI (reference sequence). This CDR3 comprises 15 residues. The CDR3 protein is CASRQQGEGNQPQHF. As DNA, the CDR3 is TGTGCCAGCAGGCAACAGGGCGAGGGCAATCAGCCCCAGCATTTT.

CDR3 region: CSVEPRTGANYGYTF. The CDR3 region has the DNA TGCAGCGTTGAACCTCGGACGGGCGCTAACTATGGCTACACCTTC. The chain carries TRBV29-1 and TRBJ1-2; D ambiguous. The germline CDR1 and CDR2 sequences are SQVTM and ANQGSEA. This CDR3 comprises 15 residues. V was clipped by 2 bases and J by 0 bases, with 13 bases between them.

This clone has a handful of counts. This chain connects TRBV7-8 to TRBJ1-1, with D hard to call. V was trimmed by 6 bases and J by 5 bases, leaving 10 bases between them. Germline lookup yields CDR1 SGHVS and CDR2 FQNEAQ. This CDR3 is 12 amino acids long. Written as DNA, the CDR3 is TGTGCCAGCAGTAGACCGGGGACTGAAGCTTTCTTT. As protein: CASSRPGTEAFF. The full variable domain, in which reference TRBV7-8 and TRBJ1-1 provide the parts outside the CDR3, is GAGVSQSPRYKVAKRGQDVALRCDPISGHVSLFWYQQALGQGPEFLTYFQNEAQLDKSGLPSDRFFAERPEGSVSTLKIQRTQQEDSAVYLCASSRPGTEAFFGQGTRLTVV.

The V call is TRBV29-1, the J call TRBJ2-5; TRBD1 aligns across 7 bases. CDR1 is SQVTM and CDR2 is ANQGSEA in the germline V gene. The CDR3 consists of 13 residues. After removal of 4 bases from V and 3 bases from J, the junction contained 5 bases not matched to a gene. The CDR3 region is CSVVPRGKETQYF. In nucleotides, the CDR3 is TGCAGCGTTGTCCCCAGGGGGAAAGAGACCCAGTACTTC.

In its sample, this clone was seen once. The rearrangement links TRBV6-5 to TRBJ1-5; no clear D gene. From germline, CDR1 is MNHEY and CDR2 SVGAGI. The CDR3 contains 13 residues. Between the trimmed V and J ends, which lost 2 bases and 1 base, there was a span of 3 bases. The chain's CDR3 is CASSYVSNQPQHF. The CDR3 DNA sequence: TGTGCCAGCAGTTACGTGAGCAATCAGCCCCAGCATTTT.

This rearrangement joins TRBV18 to TRBJ1-2; 11 positions agree with TRBD1. CDR3 length: 16 residues. The germline gives CDR1 KGHSH, CDR2 LQKENI. The V and J ends lost 0 bases and 2 bases, in that order; junction bases with no gene match: 2. CDR3 residues: CASSPPGTGGNYGYTF. CDR3 DNA sequence: TGTGCCAGCTCACCACCCGGGACAGGGGGGAACTATGGCTACACCTTC.

The CDR3 here is CASSPQGGADEQYF. The CDR3 bases are TGTGCCAGCAGCCCCCAGGGGGGCGCGGACGAGCAGTACTTC. The rearrangement links TRBV3-1 (or the pseudogene TRBV3-2) to TRBJ2-7, with D perhaps TRBD1 (7 bases). The CDR3 is made up of 14 amino acids. V lost 4 bases to trimming and J lost 5 bases, with 15 bases between them. Germline CDR1 is LGHDT and CDR2 is YNNKEL (reference sequence).

This chain joins TRBV25-1 and TRBJ1-4; D remains ambiguous. CDR3 length equals 16 residues. The V and J ends lost 2 bases and 4 bases respectively, with 14 bases between them. The germline V gene encodes CDR1 MGHDK and CDR2 SYGVNS. The CDR3: CASSEGVVTDNEKLFF. The CDR3 DNA follows: TGTGCCAGCAGTGAAGGAGTTGTTACGGATAATGAAAAACTGTTTTTT.

The chain has TRBV7-2 and TRBJ2-3, with TRBD2 identical over 11 bases. The CDR3 has 16 residues. The germline gives CDR1 SGHTA, CDR2 FQGNSA. Trimming took 2 bases from V and 1 from J; bases not matched to a gene: 2. The CDR3 bases are TGTGCCAGCAGCTTACTACTAGCGGGGGGCACAGATACGCAGTATTTT. It is translated as CASSLLLAGGTDTQYF.

The chain combines TRBV5-1 with TRBJ1-1, with 8 bases that match TRBD1. The CDR3 has 15 residues. Germline CDR1 and CDR2: SGHRS and YFSETQ. V dropped 3 bases and J dropped 8; count of bases not matched to a gene: 12. CDR3 bases: TGCGCCAGCAGCTCTGACGGGACAGGATCGGGGGAAGCTTTCTTT. It specifies CASSSDGTGSGEAFF. Variable domain in full (rest from reference TRBV5-1 and TRBJ1-1): KAGVTQTPRYLIKTRGQQVTLSCSPISGHRSVSWYQQTPGQGLQFLFEYFSETQRNKGNFPGRFSGRQFSNSRSEMNVSTLELGDSALYLCASSSDGTGSGEAFFGQGTRLTVV.

The chain uses TRBV7-2 and TRBJ1-2; 7 bases map to TRBD1. CDR3 length: 14 residues. Trimming cost V 5 bases and J 1 base; bases outside gene matches: 4. In germline, CDR1 is SGHTA, CDR2 FQGNSA. CDR3 DNA sequence: TGTGCCAGCAGCCCCAGGGGGAATAACTATGGCTACACCTTC. It encodes CASSPRGNNYGYTF.

This sequence joins TRBV21-1 and TRBJ1-1; the D call in the table, TRBD1, was not verified against the DNA. TRBV21-1 represents a pseudogene. The CDR3 spans 15 residues. The DNA for the CDR3 is TGTGCCAGCAGCAAAGGGGGACAGTTGAACACTGAAGCTTTCTTT. Amino acid sequence: CASSKGGQLNTEAFF.

CDR3 bases: TGTGCCTTAGACGAGCAGTACTTC. Protein sequence: CALDEQYF. This chain joins TRBV30 and TRBJ2-7; D is uncertain. The CDR3 is made up of 8 amino acids. Germline CDR1 is GTSNPN and CDR2 is SVGIG (reference sequence). Trimming cost V 7 bases and J 5 bases, with 3 bases left between them.

The chain has TRBV5-6 and TRBJ2-7, with D uncertain. The germline V gene encodes CDR1 SGHDT and CDR2 YYEEEE. Trimming removed 0 bases from V and 3 bases from J, with 4 bases in between. The CDR3 extends over 12 amino acids. CDR3 sequence reads: CASSLEDYEQYF. CDR3 in DNA: TGTGCCAGCAGCTTGGAAGACTACGAGCAGTACTTC.

This chain links TRBV19 with TRBJ2-1; D is uncertain. CDR3 length: 16 residues. CDR1 and CDR2 from the germline V gene are LNHDA and SQIVND (reference sequence). V lost 4 bases and J 7 bases, leaving 20 bases between the germline ends. The CDR3 DNA sequence: TGTGCCAGTAGTACCCGACAAGAAAAGGTTGAAAATGAGCAGTTCTTC. Protein: CASSTRQEKVENEQFF. Full variable domain (outside the CDR3, taken from reference TRBV19 and TRBJ2-1): DGGITQSPKYLFRKEGQNVTLSCEQNLNHDAMYWYRQDPGQGLRLIYYSQIVNDFQKGDIAEGYSVSREKKESFPLTVTSAQKNPTAFYLCASSTRQEKVENEQFFGPGTRLTVL.

This chain joins TRBV11-2 and TRBJ2-1; D may be TRBD2 (6 bases). Trimming left V 5 bases short and J 2 bases short, with 10 bases between. This CDR3 region has 14 residues. Germline CDR1 is SGHAT and CDR2 is FQNNGV. The CDR3, as DNA: TGTGCCAGCAGCCTAGCGCCCACCTACAATGAGCAGTTCTTC. Its translation is CASSLAPTYNEQFF.

The V gene is TRBV5-6, the J gene TRBJ1-4; 7 nucleotides match TRBD1. V was pared by 1 base and J by 7 bases, with 4 bases of the junction left unmatched. The CDR3 is made up of 14 amino acids. In germline, CDR1 is SGHDT, CDR2 YYEEEE. CDR3: CASSLKGAGEKLFF. The CDR3 bases are TGTGCCAGCAGCTTGAAGGGGGCAGGTGAAAAACTGTTTTTT.

Here the CDR3 reads CASSPDRANEQFF. CDR3 bases: TGTGCCAGCTCACCCGACAGGGCCAATGAGCAGTTCTTC. The chain links TRBV18 to TRBJ2-1, with 7 bases that match TRBD1. The CDR3 spans 13 residues. Per the germline V gene, CDR1 is KGHSH and CDR2 is LQKENI. With V trimmed by 3 bases and J by 6 bases, 2 bases remained unmatched.

The chain combines TRBV24-1 with TRBJ1-5; D gene ambiguous. From germline, CDR1 is KGHDR and CDR2 SFDVKD. This CDR3 has 14 residues. V was cut by 1 base and J by 6 bases, with 9 bases left in between. The CDR3 nucleotides are TGTGCCACCAGTGATTTCGGGGAAGGTCAGCCCCAGCATTTT. It encodes CATSDFGEGQPQHF.